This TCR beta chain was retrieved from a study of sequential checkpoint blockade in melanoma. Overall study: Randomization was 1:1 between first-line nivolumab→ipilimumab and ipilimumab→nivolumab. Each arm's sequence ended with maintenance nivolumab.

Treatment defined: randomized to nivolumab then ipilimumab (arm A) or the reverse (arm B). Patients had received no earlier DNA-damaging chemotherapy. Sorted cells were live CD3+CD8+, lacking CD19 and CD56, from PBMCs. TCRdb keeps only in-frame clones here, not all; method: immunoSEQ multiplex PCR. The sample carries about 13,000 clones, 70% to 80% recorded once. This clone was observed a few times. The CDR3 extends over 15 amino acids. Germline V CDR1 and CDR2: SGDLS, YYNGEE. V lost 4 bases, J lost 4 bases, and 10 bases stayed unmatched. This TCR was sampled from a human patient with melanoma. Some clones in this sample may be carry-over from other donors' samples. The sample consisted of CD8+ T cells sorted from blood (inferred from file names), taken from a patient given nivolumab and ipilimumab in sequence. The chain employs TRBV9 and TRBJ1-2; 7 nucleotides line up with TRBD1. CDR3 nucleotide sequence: TGTGCCAGCAGCCAAGATCGACAGGGACGCTATGGCTACACCTTC. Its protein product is CASSQDRQGRYGYTF.